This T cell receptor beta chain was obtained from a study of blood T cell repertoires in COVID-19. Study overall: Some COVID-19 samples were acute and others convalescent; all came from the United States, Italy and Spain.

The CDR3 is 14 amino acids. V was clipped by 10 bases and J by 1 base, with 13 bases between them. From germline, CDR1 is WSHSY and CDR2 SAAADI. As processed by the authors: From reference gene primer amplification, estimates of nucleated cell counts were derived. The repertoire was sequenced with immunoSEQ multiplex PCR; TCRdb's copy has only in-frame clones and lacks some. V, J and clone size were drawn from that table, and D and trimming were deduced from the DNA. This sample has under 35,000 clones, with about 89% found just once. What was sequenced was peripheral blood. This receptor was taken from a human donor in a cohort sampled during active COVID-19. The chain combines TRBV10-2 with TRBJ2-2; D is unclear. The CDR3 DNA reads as TGCGCCATTCAAAGCGACCTGAACACCGGGGAGCTGTTTTTT. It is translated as CAIQSDLNTGELFF.